These 5 T cell receptor beta chains were all obtained from the same sample, sequenced in a study of human CD8 memory T cell subsets. By UMI-labeled 5' RACE, the TCR beta libraries were made. After re-calling the 5' RACE reads, TCRdb lists one entry per CDR3 protein, DNA absent. Its table lists a few thousand distinct CDR3 sequences. The sequencing sample was made of CD8+ effector memory T cells (TEM) sorted from PBMCs. The subset here: effector memory CD8 T cells, CCR7- CD45RO+ CD95+. The receptor source for this set is a human donor in good health.

The chain joins TRBV20-1 to TRBJ2-1; TCRdb calls TRBD2, which cannot be checked without DNA. This CDR3 is built from 15 residues. CDR1 and CDR2 from the germline V gene are DFQATT and SNEGSKA (reference sequence). This CDR3 is CSARDPGREFDEQFF.

This chain uses TRBV4-2 with TRBJ2-3; no DNA is available, so the TRBD2 call from TCRdb remains unchecked. The CDR3 spans 22 residues. Germline assignment: CDR1 LGHNA and CDR2 YNFKEQ. This CDR3 reads CASSQDFPGLAGPTLSTDTQYF.

The chain uses TRBV28 and TRBJ1-6; TCRdb selects TRBD1, and the lack of DNA leaves this call unchecked. The CDR3 length is 15 residues. The germline V gene has CDR1 MDHEN and CDR2 SYDVKM. The CDR3: CASSPGEEYNSPLHF.

According to its frequency, this clonotype is medium-sized. V gene TRBV28 combines with J gene TRBJ2-7; there is no DNA to check the TCRdb D call of TRBD1. This CDR3 is built from 13 residues. Germline CDR1 is MDHEN and CDR2 is SYDVKM. The CDR3 reads CASTLQGFSEQYF.

This chain joins TRBV27 and TRBJ2-2. The CDR3 runs 12 residues. Germline V CDR1 and CDR2: MNHEY, SMNVEV (reference sequence). The CDR3 is CASSPNTGELFF.